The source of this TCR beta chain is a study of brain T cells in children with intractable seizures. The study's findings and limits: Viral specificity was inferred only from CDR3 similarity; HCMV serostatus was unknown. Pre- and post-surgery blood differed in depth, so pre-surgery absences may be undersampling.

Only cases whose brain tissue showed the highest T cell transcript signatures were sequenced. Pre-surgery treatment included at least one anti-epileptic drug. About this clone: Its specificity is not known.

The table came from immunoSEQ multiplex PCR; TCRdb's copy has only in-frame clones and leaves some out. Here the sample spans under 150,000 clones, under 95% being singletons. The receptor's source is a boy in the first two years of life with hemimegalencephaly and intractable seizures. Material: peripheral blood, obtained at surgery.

The chain's CDR3 is CASSTRTMNTEAFF. The CDR3 coding sequence is TGTGCCAGTAGCACTCGGACCATGAACACTGAAGCTTTCTTT. This chain links TRBV19 with TRBJ1-1, with D uncertain. CDR3 length: 14 amino acids. Trimming cost V 6 bases and J 0 bases, with 11 bases left between them. Germline V gene lookup returns CDR1 LNHDA and CDR2 SQIVND (reference sequence).